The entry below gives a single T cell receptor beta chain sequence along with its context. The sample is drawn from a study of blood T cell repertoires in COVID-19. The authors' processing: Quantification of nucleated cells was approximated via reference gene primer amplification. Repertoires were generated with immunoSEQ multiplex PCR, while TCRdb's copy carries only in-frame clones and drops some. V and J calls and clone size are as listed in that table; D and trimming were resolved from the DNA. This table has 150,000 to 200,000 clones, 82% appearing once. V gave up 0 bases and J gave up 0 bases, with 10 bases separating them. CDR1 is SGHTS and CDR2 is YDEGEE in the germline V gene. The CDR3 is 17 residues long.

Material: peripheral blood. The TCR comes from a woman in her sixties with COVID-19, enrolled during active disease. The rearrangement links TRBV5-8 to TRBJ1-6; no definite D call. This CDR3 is CASSLVTLSSYNSPLHF. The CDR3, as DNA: TGTGCCAGCAGCTTGGTGACTCTGAGCTCCTATAATTCACCCCTCCACTTT.